This TCR beta chain was obtained from a study of Graves' ophthalmopathy and Graves' hyperthyroidism. Across the study: The collection of peripheral blood took place at initial diagnosis, before any treatment.

The PBMCs were taken from around 9 ml of fresh peripheral blood. TCR beta CDR3 regions were amplified from RNA transcripts. HTBI primers primed a first-round RT-PCR, and a second-round multiplex PCR followed. TCRdb redid the calling of the multiplex PCR reads with MiXCR, one entry per CDR3 protein. Among about 700,000 distinct CDR3 sequences, 35% to 50% were seen once, and the ten largest hold 3% to 4%. In its sample, this clonotype was seen once. Per germline, CDR1 MNHNS and CDR2 SASEGT. V lost 7 bases and J lost 2, with 18 bases in between. This CDR3 has 15 residues. The chain has TRBV6-1 and TRBJ2-7; D gene ambiguous. The clonotype originates from an adult man with Graves' ophthalmopathy. Sequences were obtained from peripheral blood. CDR3 nucleotide sequence: TGTGCCAGCACTCTCGGAAACCTTATAACCTACGAGCAGTACTTC. Amino acids: CASTLGNLITYEQYF.